This is a list of T cell receptor beta chains from one sample in a study of Tregs in tolerant kidney transplant recipients. Here immunoSEQ multiplex PCR was the method, and the copy in TCRdb shows in-frame clones only, minus some. This sample yields 90,000 to 150,000 clones, of which approximately 90% are seen a single time; more than 0.45% belongs to the top ten. Sequenced sample: CD4+ T cells from blood. Every receptor here comes from a human donor in good health. The conserved cysteine and the conserved F or W are not part of the CDR3 here. Each record gives: clone size, J gene, V gene, CDR3 protein. The listing skips clone size in some rows; elsewhere it reads once, few, many or a size class.

NA | TRBJ2-3 | TRBV7-8 | ASSLRTSGIPDTQY
once | TRBJ2-7 | TRBV29-1 | SVARQGPYEQY
NA | TRBJ2-7 | TRBV18 | ASSPIAGGPGEQY
NA | TRBJ1-2 | TRBV5-8 | ASTRAAVGYGYT
NA | TRBJ2-2 | TRBV19 | ASSIWGRTNTGELF
NA | TRBJ2-5 | TRBV6-5 | ASSYTGGIGGETQY
NA | TRBJ2-3 | TRBV7-6 | ASSLSAGGRDTQY
few | TRBJ2-2 | TRBV5-1 | ASSGALNGELF
NA | TRBJ1-5 | TRBV2 | ASSGDSLSNQPQH
NA | TRBJ2-7 | TRBV18 | ASSRQGFDEQY
NA | TRBJ2-3 | TRBV5-1 | ASSLGEFTDTQY
NA | TRBJ2-2 | TRBV6-1 | ASCGRFVTGELF
once | TRBJ2-3 | TRBV2 | ASRGGLAGGTDTQY
NA | TRBJ1-2 | TRBV19 | ASKTGGLTKGYT
NA | TRBJ1-5 | TRBV19 | ASSTGNILDRGRYQPQH
NA | TRBJ1-1 | TRBV5-1 | ASSPGQTYTEAF
NA | TRBJ2-3 | TRBV7-3 | ASTSLPGTGTDTQY
few | TRBJ1-1 | TRBV11-1 | ASSLNQAVTEAF
NA | TRBJ2-5 | TRBV19 | ASSISGGKETQY
NA | TRBJ2-7 | TRBV11-2 | ASSLGSSSYEQY
NA | TRBJ1-1 | TRBV7-2 | ASSSRTGWSTEAF
NA | TRBJ2-1 | TRBV21-1 | ASSPRREHNEQF
NA | TRBJ2-1 | TRBV18 | ASSPPGYDYNEQF
NA | TRBJ2-3 | TRBV7-2 | ASRMPFGRQGTQY
NA | TRBJ1-2 | TRBV6-5 | ASKWGPNYGYT
NA | TRBJ2-7 | TRBV7-2 | ASSLGSRVYEQY
once | TRBJ2-3 | TRBV4-1 | ASSQDPPLDTQY
NA | TRBJ2-7 | TRBV9 | ASSVATTTSKYEQY
NA | TRBJ2-1 | TRBV5-8 | ASNYPPSSVF
NA | TRBJ2-1 | TRBV5-8 | ASSNVNEQF
NA | TRBJ2-3 | TRBV7-2 | ASSLGPGADTQY
NA | TRBJ1-5 | TRBV7-2 | ASSNRQGPQH
NA | TRBJ1-6 | TRBV7-3 | ASSSRGGNSPLH
NA | TRBJ1-6 | TRBV19 | ASRTDGRENSPLH